This T cell receptor beta chain comes out of a study of shared clonotypes between healthy human individuals. Study-level background: A donor's plate count was three for CD4 naive and three for CD4 memory; CD8 naive had two and CD8 memory one. Notes on the study in general: Among the subsets, naive ones generally showed larger estimated richness than memory ones. An effect of sequencing depth on clonotype sharing among donors was expected.

All donors were healthy HIV-negative adults lacking recent acute infections or vaccinations. The method was immunoSEQ multiplex PCR; TCRdb's version includes in-frame clones alone and lacks a portion of them. The sample includes approximately 2,300,000 clones, 85% to 95% seen only once; the top ten take about 0.41%. Regarding this clone: The antigen is undetermined. Other nucleotide sequences in the sample specify the same CDR3.

Material for sequencing was naive CD4+ T cells from PBMCs. The subset is: CD45RA+ positively selected. The TCR was taken from a man aged 18-30 years in good health. Some clones in this sample may be carry-over from other donors' samples.

CDR3 protein: CASSLRTGNTEAFF. CDR3 bases: TGTGCCAGCAGCCTTCGTACAGGGAACACTGAAGCTTTCTTT. The V call is TRBV7-9, the J call TRBJ1-1, with D possibly being TRBD1 (5 bases). Looked up from germline, CDR1 is SEHNR and CDR2 is FQNEAQ (reference sequence). Trimming shortened V by 5 bases and J by 1 base, and 11 bases separated the two germline ends. The CDR3 loop spans 14 amino acids.